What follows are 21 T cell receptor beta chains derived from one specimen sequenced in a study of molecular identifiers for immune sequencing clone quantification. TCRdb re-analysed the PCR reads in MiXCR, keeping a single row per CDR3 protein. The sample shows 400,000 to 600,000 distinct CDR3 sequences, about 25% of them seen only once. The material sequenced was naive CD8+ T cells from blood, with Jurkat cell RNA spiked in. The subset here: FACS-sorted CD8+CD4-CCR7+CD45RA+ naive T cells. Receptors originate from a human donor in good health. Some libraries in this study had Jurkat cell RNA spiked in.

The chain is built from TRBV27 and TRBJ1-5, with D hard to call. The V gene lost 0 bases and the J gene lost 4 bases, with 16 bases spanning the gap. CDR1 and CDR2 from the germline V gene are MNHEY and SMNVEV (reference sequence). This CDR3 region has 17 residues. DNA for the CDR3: TGTGCCAGCAGTTTATCGTCACCGCCAGGCCCGAATCAGCCCCAGCATTTT. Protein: CASSLSSPPGPNQPQHF.

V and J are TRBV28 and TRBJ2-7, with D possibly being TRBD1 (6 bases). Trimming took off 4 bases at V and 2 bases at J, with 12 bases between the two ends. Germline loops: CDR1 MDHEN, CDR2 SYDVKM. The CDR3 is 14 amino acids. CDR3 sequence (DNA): TGTGCCAGCAGTTCCCTTAGGGACACCTACGAGCAGTACTTC. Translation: CASSSLRDTYEQYF.

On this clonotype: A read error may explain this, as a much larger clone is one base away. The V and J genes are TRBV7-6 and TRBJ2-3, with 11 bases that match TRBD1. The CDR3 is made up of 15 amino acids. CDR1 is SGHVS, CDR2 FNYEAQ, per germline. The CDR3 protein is CANSSGQGAIDTQYF. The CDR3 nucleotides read TGTGCCAACAGCTCTGGACAGGGGGCTATAGATACGCAGTATTTT.

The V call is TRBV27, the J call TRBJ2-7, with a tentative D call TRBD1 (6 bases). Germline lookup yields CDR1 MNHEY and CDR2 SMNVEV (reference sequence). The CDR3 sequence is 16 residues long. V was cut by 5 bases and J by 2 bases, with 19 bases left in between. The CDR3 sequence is CASSPILGTNTYEQYF. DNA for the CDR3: TGTGCCAGCAGTCCGATACTGGGGACAAATACCTACGAGCAGTACTTC.

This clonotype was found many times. The CDR3 loop is CSVEDYLGQGITETQYF. For the CDR3, the DNA is TGCAGCGTTGAAGATTACCTAGGTCAGGGGATCACTGAGACCCAGTACTTC. The J gene is TRBJ2-5, the V gene TRBV29-1, with D possibly matching TRBD1 (6 bases). V lost 0 bases, J lost 5 bases, and 22 bases lay in between. Germline CDR1 and CDR2: SQVTM and ANQGSEA. The CDR3 is made up of 17 amino acids.

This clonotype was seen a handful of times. The CDR3 DNA reads TGTGCCAGCGCAGGTCCCCTACAAGAGACCCAGTACTTC. Translation: CASAGPLQETQYF. The rearrangement uses TRBV7-9 and TRBJ2-5; D is unclear. Per the germline V gene, CDR1 is SEHNR and CDR2 is FQNEAQ (reference sequence). The CDR3 covers 13 residues. The ends were cut back, 8 bases at V and 2 bases at J, with 12 bases in the middle. The whole variable domain, remainder taken from reference TRBV7-9 and TRBJ2-5, is DTGVSQNPRHKITKRGQNVTFRCDPISEHNRLYWYRQTLGQGPEFLTYFQNEAQLEKSRLLSDRFSAERPKGSFSTLEIQRTEQGDSAMYLCASAGPLQETQYFGPGTRLLVL.

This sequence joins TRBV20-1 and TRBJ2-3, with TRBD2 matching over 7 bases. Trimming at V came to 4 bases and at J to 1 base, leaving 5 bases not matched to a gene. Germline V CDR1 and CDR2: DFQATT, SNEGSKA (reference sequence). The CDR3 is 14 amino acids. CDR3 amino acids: CSANWLAGTDTQYF. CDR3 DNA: TGCAGTGCTAACTGGCTAGCGGGCACAGATACGCAGTATTTT.

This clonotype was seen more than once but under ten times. This chain's CDR3 is CASKAGVPGELFF. CDR3 bases: TGTGCCAGTAAGGCAGGGGTCCCCGGGGAGCTGTTTTTT. V and J are TRBV19 and TRBJ2-2; D might be TRBD1 (6 bases). V lost 7 bases and J lost 6, with 12 bases in between. Looked up from germline, CDR1 is LNHDA and CDR2 is SQIVND (reference sequence). CDR3 length: 13 amino acids.

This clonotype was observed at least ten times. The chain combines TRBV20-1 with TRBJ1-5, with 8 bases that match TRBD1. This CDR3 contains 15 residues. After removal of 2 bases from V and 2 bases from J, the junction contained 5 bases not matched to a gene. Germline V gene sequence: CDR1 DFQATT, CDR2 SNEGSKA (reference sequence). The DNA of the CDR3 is TGCAGTGCTAGACCGACAGGGGTTGGCAATCAGCCCCAGCATTTT. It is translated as CSARPTGVGNQPQHF.

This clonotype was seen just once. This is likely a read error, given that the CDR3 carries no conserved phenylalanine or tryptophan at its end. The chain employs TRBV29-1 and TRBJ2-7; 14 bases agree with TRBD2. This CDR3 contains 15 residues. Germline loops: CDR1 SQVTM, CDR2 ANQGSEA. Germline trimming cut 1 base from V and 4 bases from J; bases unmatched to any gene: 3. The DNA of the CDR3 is TGCAGCGTTGAAGGGACTAGCGGGGGGCCTTACGAGCAGTACCTC. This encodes CSVEGTSGGPYEQYL.

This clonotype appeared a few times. CDR3 amino acids: CSARAMTSGGYEQYF. CDR3 nucleotide sequence: TGCAGTGCTAGAGCCATGACTAGCGGGGGCTACGAGCAGTACTTC. This rearrangement joins TRBV20-1 to TRBJ2-7; TRBD2 matches at 12 bases. V shed 1 base and J 3 bases; nucleotides not matched to a gene: 4. The CDR3 runs 15 residues. Germline V gene lookup returns CDR1 DFQATT and CDR2 SNEGSKA (reference sequence).

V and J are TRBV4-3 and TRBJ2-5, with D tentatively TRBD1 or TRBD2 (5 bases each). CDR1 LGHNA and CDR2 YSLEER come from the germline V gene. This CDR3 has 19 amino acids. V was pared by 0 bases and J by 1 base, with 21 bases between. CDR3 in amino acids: CASSQEPQTPGAPQETQYF. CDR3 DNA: TGCGCCAGCAGCCAAGAACCCCAAACCCCCGGGGCTCCCCAAGAGACCCAGTACTTC.

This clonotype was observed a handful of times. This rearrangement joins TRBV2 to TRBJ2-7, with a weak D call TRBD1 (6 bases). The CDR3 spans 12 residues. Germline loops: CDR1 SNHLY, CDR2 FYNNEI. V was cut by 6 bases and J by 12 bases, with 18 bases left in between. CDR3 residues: CASRSDRLVLYF. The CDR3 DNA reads TGTGCCAGCAGATCGGACAGATTGGTCCTGTACTTC.

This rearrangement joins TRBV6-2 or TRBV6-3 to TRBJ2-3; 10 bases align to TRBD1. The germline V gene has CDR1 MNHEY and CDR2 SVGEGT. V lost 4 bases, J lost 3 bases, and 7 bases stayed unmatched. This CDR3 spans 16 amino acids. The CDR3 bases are TGTGCCAGCAGTTCAATCAGACAGGGGGCTACAGATACGCAGTATTTT. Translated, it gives CASSSIRQGATDTQYF.

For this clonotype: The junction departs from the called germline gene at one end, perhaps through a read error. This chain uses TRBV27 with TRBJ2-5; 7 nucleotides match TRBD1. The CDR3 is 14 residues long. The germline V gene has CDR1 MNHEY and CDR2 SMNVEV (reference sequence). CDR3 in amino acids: CASRTVGGQGTQYF. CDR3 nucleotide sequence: TGTGCCAGCAGGACGGTAGGGGGCCAAGGGACCCAGTACTTC.

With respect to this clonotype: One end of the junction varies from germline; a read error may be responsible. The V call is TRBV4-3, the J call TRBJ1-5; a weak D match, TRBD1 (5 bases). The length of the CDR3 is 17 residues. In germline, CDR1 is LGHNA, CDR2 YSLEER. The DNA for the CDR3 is TGCGTCAGCAGCCAAGATAGGAACCCAGGGAATAATCAGCCCCAGCATTTT. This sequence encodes CVSSQDRNPGNNQPQHF.

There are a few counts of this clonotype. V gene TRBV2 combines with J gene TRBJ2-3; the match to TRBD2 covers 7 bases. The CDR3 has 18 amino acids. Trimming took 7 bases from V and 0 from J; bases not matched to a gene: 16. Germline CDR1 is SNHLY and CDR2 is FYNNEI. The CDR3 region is CASIPPVGLGGSTDTQYF. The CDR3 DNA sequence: TGTGCCAGCATCCCCCCCGTGGGGCTGGGGGGGAGCACAGATACGCAGTATTTT. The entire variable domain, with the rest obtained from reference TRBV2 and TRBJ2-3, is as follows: EPEVTQTPSHQVTQMGQEVILRCVPISNHLYFYWYRQILGQKVEFLVSFYNNEISEKSEIFDDQFSVERPDGSNFTLKIRSTKLEDSAMYFCASIPPVGLGGSTDTQYFGPGTRLTVL.

This CDR3 reads CASSSRTDYDTEAFF. DNA for the CDR3: TGTGCCAGCAGCTCTCGGACAGACTACGACACTGAAGCTTTCTTT. The chain couples TRBV7-2 to TRBJ1-1; tentatively, D is TRBD1 (6 bases). This CDR3 contains 15 residues. The germline gives CDR1 SGHTA, CDR2 FQGNSA. V gave up 4 bases and J gave up 3 bases, with 15 bases separating them.

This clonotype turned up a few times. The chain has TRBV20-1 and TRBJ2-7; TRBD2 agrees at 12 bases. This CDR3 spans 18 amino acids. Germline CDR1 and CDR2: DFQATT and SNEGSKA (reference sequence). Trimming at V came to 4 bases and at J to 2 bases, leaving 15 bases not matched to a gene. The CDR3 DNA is TGCAGTGCTAAGCCGGGACTAGCGGGCGATAGCAAAGCCTACGAGCAGTACTTC. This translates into CSAKPGLAGDSKAYEQYF.

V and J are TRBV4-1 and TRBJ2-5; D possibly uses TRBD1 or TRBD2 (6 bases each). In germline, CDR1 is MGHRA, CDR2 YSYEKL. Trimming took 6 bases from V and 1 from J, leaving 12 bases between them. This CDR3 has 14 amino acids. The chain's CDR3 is CASSRGGPQETQYF. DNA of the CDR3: TGCGCCAGCAGTCGAGGGGGGCCCCAAGAGACCCAGTACTTC.

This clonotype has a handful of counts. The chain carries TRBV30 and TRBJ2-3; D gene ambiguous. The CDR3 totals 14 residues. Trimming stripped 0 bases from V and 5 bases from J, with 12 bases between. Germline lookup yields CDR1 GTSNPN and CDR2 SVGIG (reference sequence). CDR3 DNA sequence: TGTGCCTGGAGTGTACCCCTCTGGGGAGATACGCAGTATTTT. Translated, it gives CAWSVPLWGDTQYF.